These 7 T cell receptor beta chains were sequenced from one sample in a study of the immune and genomic landscape of osteosarcoma. Measured with immunoSEQ multiplex PCR; TCRdb has only the in-frame clones, and not every one. Of more than 10,000 clones listed, 55% to 75% are singletons. The post-treatment osteosarcoma tumors were primary, local recurrence or metastasis specimens from poor-prognosis patients. The sample comprised osteosarcoma tumor tissue from the lung. All receptors come from a human donor with osteosarcoma.

The CDR3 loop reads CASSAVREQFF. The DNA for the CDR3 is TGTGCCAGCAGTGCCGTCCGTGAGCAGTTCTTC. The gene calls are TRBV28 and TRBJ2-1; D is unresolved. The germline V gene has CDR1 MDHEN and CDR2 SYDVKM. This CDR3 spans 11 amino acids. Trimming shortened V by 5 bases and J by 9 bases, and 8 bases separated the two germline ends.

The CDR3 DNA reads as TGTGCCAGCAGTTACCCGGACAGGGCGGGTTCTGAAGCTTTCTTT. It codes for CASSYPDRAGSEAFF. The rearrangement uses TRBV6-5 and TRBJ1-1; 8 nucleotides agree with TRBD1. CDR1 is MNHEY, CDR2 SVGAGI, per germline. V lost 2 bases and J lost 6; bases outside the gene matches: 8. This CDR3 has 15 residues.

V usage is TRBV7-9 and J usage is TRBJ2-7, with D maybe TRBD1 (6 bases). Germline V gene data show CDR1 as SEHNR and CDR2 as FQNEAQ (reference sequence). Trimming stripped 5 bases from V and 0 bases from J, with 8 bases between. CDR3 length equals 13 residues. In DNA, the CDR3 is TGTGCCAGCAGCGGCAGGGGCTCCTACGAGCAGTACTTC. Amino acid sequence: CASSGRGSYEQYF.

The chain joins TRBV27 to TRBJ2-7; D call uncertain. The CDR3 is 12 residues long. The germline V and J ends were trimmed by 4 bases and 5 bases, with 9 bases remaining between them. Germline V gene data show CDR1 as MNHEY and CDR2 as SMNVEV (reference sequence). CDR3 sequence reads: CASSSLGHEQYF. CDR3 in DNA: TGTGCCAGCAGTTCTCTCGGACACGAGCAGTACTTC.

V gene TRBV30 combines with J gene TRBJ2-7, with D perhaps matching TRBD1 (5 bases). V was cut by 4 bases and J by 6 bases, with 13 bases left in between. The CDR3 extends over 12 amino acids. CDR1 and CDR2 (germline): GTSNPN, SVGIG (reference sequence). The CDR3: CAWNNGQVEQYF. In DNA form, the CDR3 reads TGTGCCTGGAACAACGGACAAGTCGAGCAGTACTTC.

The chain carries TRBV7-3 and TRBJ2-5; D not certain. Trimming removed 5 bases at V and 1 base at J, with 8 bases between. The V gene's germline CDR1 is SGHTA and CDR2 FQGTGA. This CDR3 has 13 amino acids. As DNA, the CDR3 is TGTGCCAGCAGCCAAGGGTCCCAAGAGACCCAGTACTTC. This encodes CASSQGSQETQYF.

The CDR3 DNA follows: TGTGCCAGCAGACTAGCGGGAGGAAATGAGCAGTTCTTC. Amino acids: CASRLAGGNEQFF. The rearrangement uses TRBV6-1 and TRBJ2-1; 12 bases agree with TRBD2. V lost 6 bases and J lost 7; bases outside the gene matches: 1. Germline V gene data show CDR1 as MNHNS and CDR2 as SASEGT. The CDR3 runs 13 residues.